One TCR beta chain is described in this entry. Its antigen is not known. The sample comes from a study of regulatory dendritic cells for organ transplantation. Study-level points and caveats: Between individuals, the alloreactive memory CD8+ T cell pool differed considerably.

Data came from immunoSEQ multiplex PCR; TCRdb stores just in-frame clones and leaves some out. The data contain 28,000 or so clones, around 80% of them seen just once; the ten biggest clones take up about 0.094%. The CDR3 is 11 residues long. V lost 0 bases, J lost 10 bases, and 9 bases lay in between. Germline CDR1 GTSNPN, CDR2 SVGIG (reference sequence). This TCR was sampled from a human donor in good health. The chain carries TRBV30 and TRBJ1-1; no clear D. What was sequenced was naive CD4+ T cells from blood. Documented subset: CD45RA+ naive T cells. CDR3 amino acids: CAWSVYYRAFF. The CDR3 coding sequence is TGTGCCTGGAGTGTATATTATAGAGCTTTCTTT.